The sequence of this TCR beta chain was determined in a study of PD-1 blockade in classical Hodgkin lymphoma. Study summary: Patients in the cohort were put on intravenous nivolumab, 3 mg/kg every 2 weeks.

Each patient relapsed following autologous stem cell transplantation, and prior brentuximab vedotin exposure differed. CDR1 and CDR2 from the germline V gene are SGHVS and FNYEAQ. CDR3 size: 17 residues. The V end lost 2 bases, the J end lost 1 base, and 17 bases lay between the germline ends. Regarding the study as a whole: It was among complete responders that baseline diversity resembled that of newly diagnosed patients.

Repertoires were generated with immunoSEQ multiplex PCR, while TCRdb's copy carries only in-frame clones and drops some. The data show approximately 21,000 clones, with around 68% seen just once and nearly 6% held by the top ten. A note on this clone: What it recognizes is unknown.

The V and J genes are TRBV7-6 and TRBJ1-2; D remains ambiguous. Material: peripheral blood mononuclear cells (PBMCs), obtained at baseline. The clonotype comes from a human donor with classical Hodgkin lymphoma. The DNA of the CDR3 is TGTGCCAGCAGCTTACACCCCCCGAAGACATATAACTATGGCTACACCTTC. It is translated as CASSLHPPKTYNYGYTF.